One T cell receptor beta chain is described in this entry. The clone's antigen remains unknown. No per-base quality is available; no much larger clone lies one base away. At one collaborating source in Seattle, patients were enrolled during active infection and were followed longitudinally through the course of disease. Whole blood was collected in K2EDTA tubes by collaborating institutions according to the institutions' own protocols. For TCRbeta analysis, collaborators shipped samples as frozen whole blood, isolated PBMCs, or DNA extracted from either of those sample types. Reading from cysteine to phenylalanine, the CDR3 counts 12 amino acids. CDR3 DNA only is kept here, 36 bases in frame from base 1. Relative to germline, V is 5 bases shorter and J is 4 bases shorter, with 8 bases between their ends. According to the germline V gene (reference sequence), CDR1 reads SEHNR and CDR2 reads FQNEAQ.

TCRbeta CDR3 regions were amplified from genomic DNA using the immunoSEQ Assay, a bias-controlled multiplex PCR. The paper's data handling went like this. Within the assay, amplification of reference gene primers was used to estimate how many nucleated cells each sample contained. Sequence reads were collapsed and filtered to measure the absolute abundance of every unique TCRbeta CDR3 rearrangement. For each sample, productive Simpson clonality was calculated as the square root of Simpson's diversity index across productive rearrangements. In its TCRdb copy, this immuneACCESS table keeps in-frame sequences only and misses some clones. Where compared with another copy, unresolved V genes explain less than half of these, and the others have no known cause. V and J calls plus clone size are reproduced from that table; the DNA served to infer D and trimming. The sample table records over 100,000 clones; around nine tenths of these occur just once. About 10% of the sample belongs to the ten largest clones.

The entry originates in a study of blood T cell repertoires in COVID-19 (dated by TCRdb to 2020 to 2022). Background for the entire study: Collaborator samples came from the United States, Italy and Spain and covered acute and convalescent phases of COVID-19. Samples came from the ongoing ImmuneRACE study (first 160 participants) plus 1,254 subjects from 6 global collaborators. Deeply sampled blood TCRbeta repertoires from subjects exposed to, actively infected with, or recovered from COVID-19 were included in the dataset. Where available, HLA class I and class II types were taken from metadata supplied by the sample provider and were not determined by assay-based typing. The repertoires were made available in a free public database intended to serve as a resource for research on the immune response to SARS-CoV-2. Nearly every sample came with metadata listing a de-identified subject ID, COVID-19 status, age in years and sex. The prospective study material was composed of cDNA or gDNA derived from T cells, B-cell-depleted T cells, or PBMCs.

Broad study findings and their caveats: How much clinical and demographic metadata was included differed by source and by participant, and the metadata was provided uncurated.

This TCR came from a woman between 65 and 79 years old with COVID-19, enrolled during active disease. The sample taken for sequencing was peripheral blood. The chain is made from TRBV7-9 and TRBJ1-1; a tentative D call is TRBD1 (5 bases match). The CDR3 has the sequence CASSVRGTEAFF. The nucleotide sequence reads TGTGCCAGCAGCGTTAGGGGCACTGAAGCTTTCTTT. Outside the CDR3, residues come from the reference TRBV7-9 and TRBJ1-1 proteins, so the full variable domain is: DTGVSQNPRHKITKRGQNVTFRCDPISEHNRLYWYRQTLGQGPEFLTYFQNEAQLEKSRLLSDRFSAERPKGSFSTLEIQRTEQGDSAMYLCASSVRGTEAFFGQGTRLTVV.